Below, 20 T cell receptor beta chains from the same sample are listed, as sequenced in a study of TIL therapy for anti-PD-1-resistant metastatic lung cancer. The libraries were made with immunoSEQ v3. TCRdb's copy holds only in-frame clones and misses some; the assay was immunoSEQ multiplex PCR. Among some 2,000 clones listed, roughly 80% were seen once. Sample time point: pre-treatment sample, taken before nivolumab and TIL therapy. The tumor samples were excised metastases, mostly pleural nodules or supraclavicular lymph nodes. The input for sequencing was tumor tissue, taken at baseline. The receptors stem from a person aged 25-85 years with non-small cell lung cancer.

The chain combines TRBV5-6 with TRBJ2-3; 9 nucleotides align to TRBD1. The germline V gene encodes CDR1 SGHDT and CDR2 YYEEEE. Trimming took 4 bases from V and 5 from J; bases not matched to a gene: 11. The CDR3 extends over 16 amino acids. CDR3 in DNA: TGTGCCAGCAGCATATTACAGGGGGCGCAGGTAGATACGCAGTATTTT. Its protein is CASSILQGAQVDTQYF.

The CDR3 bases are TGTGCCAGCAGCTTGGGTTACGGACAGGGTTTTACCGGGGAGCTGTTTTTT. Translation gives CASSLGYGQGFTGELFF. This chain uses TRBV5-4 with TRBJ2-2; 8 bases match TRBD1. The ends lost 0 bases at V and 5 bases at J; junction bases unmatched: 9. CDR1 SGHNT and CDR2 YYREEE come from the germline V gene (reference sequence). The CDR3 totals 17 residues. Complete variable domain (other parts from reference TRBV5-4 and TRBJ2-2): ETGVTQSPTHLIKTRGQQVTLRCSSQSGHNTVSWYQQALGQGPQFIFQYYREEENGRGNFPPRFSGLQFPNYSSELNVNALELDDSALYLCASSLGYGQGFTGELFFGEGSRLTVL.

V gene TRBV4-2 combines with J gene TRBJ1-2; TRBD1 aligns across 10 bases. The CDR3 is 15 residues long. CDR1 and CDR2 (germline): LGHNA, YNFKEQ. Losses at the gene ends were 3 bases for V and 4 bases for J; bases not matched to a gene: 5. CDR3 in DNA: TGTGCCAGCAGCCAGGGGACAGGGGAAGGCTATGGCTACACCTTC. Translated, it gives CASSQGTGEGYGYTF.

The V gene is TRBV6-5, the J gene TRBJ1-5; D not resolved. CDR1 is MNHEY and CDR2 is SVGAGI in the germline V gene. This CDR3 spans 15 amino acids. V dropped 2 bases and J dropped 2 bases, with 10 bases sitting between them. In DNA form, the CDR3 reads TGTGCCAGCAGTTACAGTAGGTTGGGCAATCAGCCCCAGCATTTT. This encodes CASSYSRLGNQPQHF.

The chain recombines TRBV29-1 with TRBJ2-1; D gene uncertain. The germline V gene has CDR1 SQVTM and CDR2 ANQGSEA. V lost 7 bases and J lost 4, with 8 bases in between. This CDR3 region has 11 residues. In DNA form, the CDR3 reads TGCAGCGGTGGGAAATACAATGAGCAGTTCTTC. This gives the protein CSGGKYNEQFF.

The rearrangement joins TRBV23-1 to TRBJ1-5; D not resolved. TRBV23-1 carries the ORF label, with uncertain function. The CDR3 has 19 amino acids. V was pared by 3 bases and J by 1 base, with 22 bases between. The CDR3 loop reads CASSHAPRRALGSNQPQHF. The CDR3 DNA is TGCGCCAGCAGTCACGCACCCCGGCGCGCCCTGGGGAGCAATCAGCCCCAGCATTTT.

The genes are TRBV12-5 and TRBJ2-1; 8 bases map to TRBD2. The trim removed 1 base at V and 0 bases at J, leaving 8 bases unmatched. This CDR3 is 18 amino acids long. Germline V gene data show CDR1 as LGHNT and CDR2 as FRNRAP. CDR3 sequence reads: CASGLAISAGGSYNEQFF. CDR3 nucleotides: TGTGCTAGTGGTTTGGCCATCTCGGCGGGAGGCTCCTACAATGAGCAGTTCTTC.

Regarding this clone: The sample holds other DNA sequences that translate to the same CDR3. CDR3 bases: TGTGCCAGCAGCCTGGGGACAGTCGGTGGCTACACCTTC. Amino acids: CASSLGTVGGYTF. This chain joins TRBV11-2 and TRBJ1-2; 7 bases are a match to TRBD1. V lost 5 bases to trimming and J lost 7 bases; unmatched junction nucleotides: 7. Germline loops: CDR1 SGHAT, CDR2 FQNNGV. This CDR3 has 13 residues.

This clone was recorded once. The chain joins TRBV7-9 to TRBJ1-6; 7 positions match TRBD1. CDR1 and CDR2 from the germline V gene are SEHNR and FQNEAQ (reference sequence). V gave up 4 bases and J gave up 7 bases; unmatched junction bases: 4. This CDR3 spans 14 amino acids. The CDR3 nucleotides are TGTGCCAGCAGCTCCGGGACAGTGAATTCACCCCTCCACTTT. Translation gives CASSSGTVNSPLHF.

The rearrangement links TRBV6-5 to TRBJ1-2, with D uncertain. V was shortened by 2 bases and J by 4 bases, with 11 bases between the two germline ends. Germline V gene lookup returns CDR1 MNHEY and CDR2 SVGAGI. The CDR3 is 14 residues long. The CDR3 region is CASSYNPLLYGYTF. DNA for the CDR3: TGTGCCAGCAGTTACAACCCCCTACTCTATGGCTACACCTTC.

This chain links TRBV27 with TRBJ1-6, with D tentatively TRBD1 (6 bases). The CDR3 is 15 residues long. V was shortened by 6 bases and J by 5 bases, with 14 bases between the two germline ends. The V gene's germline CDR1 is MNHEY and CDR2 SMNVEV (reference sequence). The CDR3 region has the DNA TGTGCCAGCAGGCTACTACAGGGAAATAATTCACCCCTCCACTTT. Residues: CASRLLQGNNSPLHF.

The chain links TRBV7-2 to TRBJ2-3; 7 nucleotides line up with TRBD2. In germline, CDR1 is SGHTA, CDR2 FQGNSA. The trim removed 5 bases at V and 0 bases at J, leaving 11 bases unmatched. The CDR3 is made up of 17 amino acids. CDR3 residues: CASSVLGGPFSTDTQYF. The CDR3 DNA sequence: TGTGCCAGCAGCGTACTGGGAGGGCCGTTCAGCACAGATACGCAGTATTTT.

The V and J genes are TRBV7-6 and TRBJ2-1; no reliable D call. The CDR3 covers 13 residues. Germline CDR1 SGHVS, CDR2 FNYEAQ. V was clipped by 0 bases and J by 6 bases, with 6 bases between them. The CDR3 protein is CASSLAPSNEQFF. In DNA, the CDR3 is TGTGCCAGCAGCTTAGCCCCGTCCAATGAGCAGTTCTTC.

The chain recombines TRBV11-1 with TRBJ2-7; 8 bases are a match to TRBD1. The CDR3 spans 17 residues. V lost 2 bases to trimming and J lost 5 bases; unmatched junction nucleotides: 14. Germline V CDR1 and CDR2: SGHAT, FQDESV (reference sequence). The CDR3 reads CASSLQASGQGIDEQYF. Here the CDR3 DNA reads TGTGCCAGCAGCTTACAGGCGTCTGGACAGGGTATAGACGAGCAGTACTTC.

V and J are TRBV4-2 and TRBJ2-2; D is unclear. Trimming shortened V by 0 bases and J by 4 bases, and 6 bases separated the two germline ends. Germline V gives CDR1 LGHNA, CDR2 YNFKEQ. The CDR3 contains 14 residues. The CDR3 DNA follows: TGTGCCAGCAGCCAAGAACAGCTCACCGGGGAGCTGTTTTTT. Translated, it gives CASSQEQLTGELFF.

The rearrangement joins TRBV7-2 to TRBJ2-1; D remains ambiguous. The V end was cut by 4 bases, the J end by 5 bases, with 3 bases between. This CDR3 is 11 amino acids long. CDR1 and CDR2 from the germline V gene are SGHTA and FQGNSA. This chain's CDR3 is CASSSHNEQFF. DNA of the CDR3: TGTGCCAGCAGCTCTCACAATGAGCAGTTCTTC.

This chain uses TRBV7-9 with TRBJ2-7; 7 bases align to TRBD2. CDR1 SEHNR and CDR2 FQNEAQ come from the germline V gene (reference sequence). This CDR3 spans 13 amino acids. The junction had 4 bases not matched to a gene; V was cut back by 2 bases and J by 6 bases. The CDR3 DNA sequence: TGTGCCAGCAGCTTAAGCGGGACCCTCGAGCAGTACTTC. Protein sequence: CASSLSGTLEQYF.

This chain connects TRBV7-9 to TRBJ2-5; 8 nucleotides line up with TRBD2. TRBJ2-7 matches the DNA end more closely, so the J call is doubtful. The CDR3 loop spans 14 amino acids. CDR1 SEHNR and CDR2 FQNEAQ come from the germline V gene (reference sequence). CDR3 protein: CASSLGGRLDEQYF. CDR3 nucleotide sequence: TGTGCCAGCAGCTTAGGCGGGAGGCTCGACGAGCAGTACTTC.

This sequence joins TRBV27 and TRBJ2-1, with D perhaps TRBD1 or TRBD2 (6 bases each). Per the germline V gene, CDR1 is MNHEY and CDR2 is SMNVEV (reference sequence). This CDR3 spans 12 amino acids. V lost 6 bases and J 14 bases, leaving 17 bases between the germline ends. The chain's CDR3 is CASSPMGGDEFF. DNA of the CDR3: TGTGCCAGCAGCCCTATGGGGGGCGACGAGTTCTTC.

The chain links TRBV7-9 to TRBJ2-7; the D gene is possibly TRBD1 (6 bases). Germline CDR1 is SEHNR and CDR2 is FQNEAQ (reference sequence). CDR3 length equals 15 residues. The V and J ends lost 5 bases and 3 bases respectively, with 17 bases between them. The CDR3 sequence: CASSPLGAADYEQYF. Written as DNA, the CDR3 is TGTGCCAGCAGCCCATTGGGGGCAGCGGACTACGAGCAGTACTTC.